One TCR beta chain is described in this entry. What it recognizes is unknown. The PCR used 60 Vbeta and 13 Jbeta primers. The assay was immunoSEQ multiplex PCR, and TCRdb's table has in-frame clones only and misses some. This sample carries more than 100,000 clones, 78% of them seen once, and the ten largest clones take around 1.5%. This sample stems from a study of cytomegalovirus exposure and HLA in healthy donors. Study-wide results and limits: Specific recognition of CMV antigens was confirmed in vitro for a few chains (all CMV-associated). Reportedly, fewer N-insertions than the 666-donor mean appeared in an Asian-associated ancestry cluster in a later analysis.

J was trimmed by 3 bases and V by 4 bases; bases with no gene match: 6. Germline lookup yields CDR1 MNHEY and CDR2 SMNVEV (reference sequence). The CDR3 has 14 residues. The V call is TRBV27, the J call TRBJ2-7, with 7 bases aligning to TRBD2. Sequencing was carried out using PBMCs. The receptor was isolated from a woman between 18 and 29 years old in good health and CMV-seronegative. CDR3 in DNA: TGTGCCAGCAGTTCTAGCGGAGTATTCTACGAGCAGTACTTC. Translation gives CASSSSGVFYEQYF.